This T cell receptor beta chain stems from a study of cytomegalovirus exposure and HLA in healthy donors. In the study overall: The approximately 710 first-cohort repertoires and the 120 or so validation repertoires shared the same platform, a later analysis reported. Whole-study results and caveats: Rare TCR sequences predominated, though certain public TCRs were found in many donors. The investigators catalogued 160 or so TCR beta chains as cytomegalovirus-associated.

A word on this clone: Its specificity is unknown.

Germline lookup yields CDR1 SGHRS and CDR2 YFSETQ. The V end was cut by 4 bases, the J end by 4 bases, with 17 bases between. CDR3 size: 16 residues. Data came from immunoSEQ multiplex PCR; TCRdb stores just in-frame clones and leaves some out. The sample lists fewer than 200,000 clones; less than 95% were seen once. The specimen was PBMCs. The chain couples TRBV5-1 to TRBJ2-2; the D gene is possibly TRBD2 (7 bases). This clonotype originated in a woman between 18 and 30 years old in good health and CMV-seropositive. The CDR3 DNA reads TGCGCCAGCAGCGCGGGGGCCATCTGGCGCACCGGGGAGCTGTTTTTT. It codes for CASSAGAIWRTGELFF.